This T cell receptor (beta chain) was identified during a study of T-cell reconstitution after alpha-beta-depleted transplantation in children. Germline-derived CDR1 and CDR2 are LNHDA and SQIVND (reference sequence). The CDR3 has 13 amino acids. The V gene lost 7 bases and the J gene lost 1 base, with 10 bases spanning the gap. The TCRbeta library incorporated unique molecular identifiers. TCRdb re-analysed the PCR reads in MiXCR, keeping a single row per CDR3 protein. The sample contains 240,000 or so distinct CDR3 sequences, approximately 12% of which appear only once. This clonotype was found a few times.

The sequence was collected from a human donor who donated a stem cell graft to a child with acute lymphoblastic leukemia. This chain links TRBV19 with TRBJ2-5; D gene ambiguous. The sample in question was PBMCs from the stem cell graft donor, obtained from the stem cell graft. CDR3 nucleotides: TGTGCCAGTAATGTCCGTCCCCAAGAGACCCAGTACTTC. Its translation: CASNVRPQETQYF.